This T cell receptor (beta chain) was sequenced in a study of PD-1 blockade in classical Hodgkin lymphoma. Study as a whole: Every 2 weeks, patients got 3 mg/kg intravenous nivolumab.

CDR1 MDHEN and CDR2 SYDVKM come from the germline V gene. CDR3 length equals 15 residues. V was pared by 6 bases and J by 3 bases, with 15 bases between. Some clones are missing from TCRdb's copy, which holds only in-frame ones; the method was immunoSEQ multiplex PCR. The sample lists approximately 52,000 clones, more than 75% occurring once. In this sample, this clone turned up once. The time point was: cycle 4 day 1 (C4D1), after 6 weeks of nivolumab. Each of the patients experienced relapse following autologous stem cell transplantation, and their brentuximab vedotin exposure differed. The source of this sequence is a human donor with classical Hodgkin lymphoma. The source material was peripheral blood mononuclear cells (PBMCs), sampled before the fourth cycle of nivolumab. The chain links TRBV28 to TRBJ1-5, with a weak D call TRBD1 (5 bases). The CDR3 nucleotides read TGTGCCAGCAGACCACGAGGGGTTCCCAATCAGCCCCAGCATTTT. This gives the protein CASRPRGVPNQPQHF.